This TCR beta chain was obtained from a study of OX40 agonist ivuxolimab in advanced cancers. Whole-study context: Three individuals attained partial responses, comprising one hepatocellular carcinoma case and two cutaneous melanoma cases. Study observations and caveats: The average count of expanded clones was higher among CD8+ T cells than among CD4+. Patients who responded partially at 0.1-3.0 mg/kg showed clonal expansion ranking among the lowest. CD4+ and CD8+ blood T cells expanded clonally by week 6 at 0.1 to 3.0 mg/kg.

To note about this clone: The target antigen is unknown.

Sequencing used immunoSEQ multiplex PCR; TCRdb keeps in-frame clones, though not all of them. The top ten clones hold about 8.5% of a sample with roughly 90,000 clones, more than 80% of them seen once. The material was CD4+ or CD8+ T cells sorted from blood, obtained in a trial of the OX40 agonist ivuxolimab. This TCR derives from an adult with an advanced solid tumor such as melanoma, head and neck, liver or kidney cancer.

CDR3 in amino acids: CASSRTAGITDTQYF. In DNA form, the CDR3 reads TGTGCCAGCAGCCGAACAGCGGGCATCACAGATACGCAGTATTTT. The gene calls are TRBV7-9 and TRBJ2-3; the D gene is possibly TRBD2 (6 bases). The CDR3 runs 15 residues. Germline loops: CDR1 SEHNR, CDR2 FQNEAQ (reference sequence). V was trimmed by 5 bases and J by 2 bases, leaving 14 bases between them.